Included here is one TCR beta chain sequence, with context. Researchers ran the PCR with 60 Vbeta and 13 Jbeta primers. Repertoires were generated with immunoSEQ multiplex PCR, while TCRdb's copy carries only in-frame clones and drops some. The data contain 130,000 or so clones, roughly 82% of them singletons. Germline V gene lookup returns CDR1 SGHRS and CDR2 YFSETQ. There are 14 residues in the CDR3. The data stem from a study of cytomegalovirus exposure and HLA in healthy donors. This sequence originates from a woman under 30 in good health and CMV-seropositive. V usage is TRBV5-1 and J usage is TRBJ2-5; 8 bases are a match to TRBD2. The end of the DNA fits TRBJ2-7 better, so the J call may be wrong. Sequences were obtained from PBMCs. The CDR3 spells CASTPGGVNYEQYF. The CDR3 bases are TGCGCCAGCACCCCGGGGGGGGTTAACTACGAGCAGTACTTC.